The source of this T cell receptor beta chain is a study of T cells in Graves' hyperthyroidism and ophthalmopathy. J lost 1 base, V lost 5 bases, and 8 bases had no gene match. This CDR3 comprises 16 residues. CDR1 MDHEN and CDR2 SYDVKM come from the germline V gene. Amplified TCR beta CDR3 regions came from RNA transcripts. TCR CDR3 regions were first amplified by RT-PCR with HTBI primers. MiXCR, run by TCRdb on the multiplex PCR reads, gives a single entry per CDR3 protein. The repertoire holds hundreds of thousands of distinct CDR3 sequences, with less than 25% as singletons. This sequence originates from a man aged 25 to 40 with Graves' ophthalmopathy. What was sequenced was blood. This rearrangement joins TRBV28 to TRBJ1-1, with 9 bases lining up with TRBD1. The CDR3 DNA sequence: TGTGCCAGCAGTCAGGGACAGGGAAGCGGGAACACTGAAGCTTTCTTT. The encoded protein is CASSQGQGSGNTEAFF.